Reported below is one T cell receptor (beta chain). The sample is drawn from a study of blood T cell repertoires in COVID-19. This CDR3 spans 18 amino acids. The repertoire was sequenced with immunoSEQ multiplex PCR; TCRdb's copy has only in-frame clones and lacks some. The sample yields 90,000 to 100,000 clones, 81% seen once. The sample consisted of peripheral blood. This chain links TRBV21-1 with TRBJ2-1; TRBD2 was called by the table and not checked on the DNA. TRBV21-1 is annotated as a pseudogene. The receptor was derived from a man aged 55 to 70 with acute or convalescent COVID-19. The CDR3 coding sequence is TGTGCCAGCAGCAAGCGGGACCTTCGGACTAGCGGGCTCAATGAGCAGTTCTTC. Translating it yields CASSKRDLRTSGLNEQFF.